These 25 T cell receptor beta chains were all obtained from the same sample, sequenced in a study of shared clonotypes between healthy human individuals. Assay used: immunoSEQ multiplex PCR; TCRdb lists only in-frame clones, some missing. Among about 490,000 clones listed, almost 80% were seen once. Sequenced sample: PBMCs. The source of these receptors is a woman between 35 and 50 years old in good health. Some clones in this sample may be carry-over from other donors' samples.

With respect to this clone: Within the sample, other DNA sequences also encode this same CDR3. The rearrangement uses TRBV5-1 and TRBJ1-2, with 8 bases identical to TRBD1. The V gene end was trimmed by 0 bases and the J gene end by 2 bases; junction bases not matched to a gene: 0. The CDR3 is made up of 14 amino acids. Per the germline V gene, CDR1 is SGHRS and CDR2 is YFSETQ. The CDR3 region has the DNA TGCGCCAGCAGCTTGGGACAGGGGAACTATGGCTACACCTTC. Its translation is CASSLGQGNYGYTF.

J is TRBJ2-5 and V is TRBV29-1; the match to TRBD2 covers 9 bases. The CDR3 has 14 amino acids. The ends lost 0 bases at V and 5 bases at J; junction bases unmatched: 4. The germline V gene has CDR1 SQVTM and CDR2 ANQGSEA. Here the CDR3 reads CSVEEGLAVETQYF. DNA for the CDR3: TGCAGCGTTGAAGAGGGACTAGCTGTTGAGACCCAGTACTTC.

The J gene is TRBJ2-2, the V gene TRBV6-5; D gene uncertain. Trimming shortened V by 3 bases and J by 0 bases, and 8 bases separated the two germline ends. The CDR3 is 15 amino acids. Germline V lookup: CDR1 MNHEY, CDR2 SVGAGI. The CDR3 DNA sequence: TGTGCCAGCAGTTATGGGGTTCCGAACACCGGGGAGCTGTTTTTT. The encoded protein is CASSYGVPNTGELFF.

The V call is TRBV10-3, the J call TRBJ2-5; the D is unclear. Germline loops: CDR1 ENHRY, CDR2 SYGVKD. CDR3 length equals 14 residues. Trimming shortened V by 1 base and J by 3 bases, and 9 bases separated the two germline ends. CDR3 in amino acids: CAISEYQEKETQYF. Here the CDR3 DNA reads TGTGCCATCAGTGAGTACCAGGAAAAAGAGACCCAGTACTTC.

The chain has TRBV5-5 and TRBJ2-5, with D perhaps TRBD2 (6 bases). Trimming cost V 4 bases and J 4 bases, with 17 bases left between them. Germline V gene lookup returns CDR1 SGHKS and CDR2 YYEKEE (reference sequence). The CDR3 sequence is 15 residues long. CDR3 sequence reads: CASSPWGVEGETQYF. CDR3 nucleotide sequence: TGTGCCAGCAGCCCCTGGGGGGTTGAGGGAGAGACCCAGTACTTC. Variable domain in full (rest from reference TRBV5-5 and TRBJ2-5): DAGVTQSPTHLIKTRGQQVTLRCSPISGHKSVSWYQQVLGQGPQFIFQYYEKEERGRGNFPDRFSARQFPNYSSELNVNALLLGDSALYLCASSPWGVEGETQYFGPGTRLLVL.

The rearrangement uses TRBV7-9 and TRBJ2-5, with TRBD2 identical over 10 bases. Germline V gives CDR1 SEHNR, CDR2 FQNEAQ (reference sequence). The ends lost 4 bases at V and 2 bases at J; junction bases unmatched: 1. The CDR3 is 14 amino acids. The CDR3 sequence: CASSSTSGQETQYF. In DNA, the CDR3 is TGTGCCAGCAGCTCGACTAGCGGGCAAGAGACCCAGTACTTC.

A few counts support this clone. The rearrangement links TRBV7-8 to TRBJ1-3; TRBD1 agrees at 8 bases. The length of the CDR3 is 18 residues. V trimming: 4 bases; J trimming: 1 base; junction bases outside the gene matches: 12. The germline CDR1 and CDR2 sequences are SGHVS and FQNEAQ. The CDR3 protein is CASSSIVTGALSGNTIYF. The CDR3 DNA reads as TGTGCCAGCAGCTCGATCGTGACAGGGGCCCTGTCTGGAAACACCATATATTTT.

The CDR3 loop reads CASGLMTNEKLFF. In DNA form, the CDR3 reads TGTGCCAGCGGCTTGATGACTAATGAAAAACTGTTTTTT. This chain links TRBV18 with TRBJ1-4; D remains unclear. Germline V lookup: CDR1 KGHSH, CDR2 LQKENI. Trimming left V 8 bases short and J 2 bases short, with 9 bases between. This CDR3 has 13 amino acids.

The chain carries TRBV2 and TRBJ2-7; 9 positions match TRBD1. The CDR3 is made up of 14 amino acids. The V gene's germline CDR1 is SNHLY and CDR2 FYNNEI. V was pared by 9 bases and J by 2 bases, with 8 bases of the junction left unmatched. In DNA, the CDR3 is TGTGCCAGTTCACAGGGGGCTCTCCCCTACGAGCAGTACTTC. This gives the protein CASSQGALPYEQYF. The full variable domain, with the rest looked up from reference TRBV2 and TRBJ2-7, is EPEVTQTPSHQVTQMGQEVILRCVPISNHLYFYWYRQILGQKVEFLVSFYNNEISEKSEIFDDQFSVERPDGSNFTLKIRSTKLEDSAMYFCASSQGALPYEQYFGPGTRLTVT.

CDR3 residues: CAISGGQNNSPLHF. The CDR3 DNA follows: TGTGCCATCAGTGGCGGACAGAATAATTCACCCCTCCACTTT. V usage is TRBV10-3 and J usage is TRBJ1-6, with D tentatively TRBD1 (6 bases). The CDR3 has 14 amino acids. Per germline, CDR1 ENHRY and CDR2 SYGVKD. Trimming took 4 bases from V and 5 from J, leaving 9 bases between them.

On this clone: The sample contains more than one DNA sequence encoding this CDR3. The rearrangement joins TRBV9 to TRBJ1-5; unclear D gene. This CDR3 is built from 15 residues. The ends were cut back, 3 bases at V and 1 base at J, with 11 bases in the middle. In germline, CDR1 is SGDLS, CDR2 YYNGEE. In nucleotides, the CDR3 is TGTGCCAGCAGCGAGACGGCTTACAGCAATCAGCCCCAGCATTTT. Translating it yields CASSETAYSNQPQHF.

V usage is TRBV7-2 and J usage is TRBJ2-5; tentative D call: TRBD1 (5 bases). V was trimmed by 3 bases and J by 1 base, leaving 12 bases between them. Germline V lookup: CDR1 SGHTA, CDR2 FQGNSA. The CDR3 loop spans 15 amino acids. The CDR3 spells CASSFSRGSQETQYF. The DNA for the CDR3 is TGTGCCAGCAGCTTTTCTAGGGGCAGCCAAGAGACCCAGTACTTC.

This chain links TRBV6-1 with TRBJ2-3, with D perhaps given as TRBD1 or TRBD2 (6 bases each). V lost 7 bases, J lost 6 bases, and 20 bases lay in between. Germline loops: CDR1 MNHNS, CDR2 SASEGT. This CDR3 has 15 amino acids. The DNA of the CDR3 is TGTGCCAGCATCCCTGAGGAGGGGGGTCGGGATACGCAGTATTTT. Translated: CASIPEEGGRDTQYF.

The gene calls are TRBV4-3 and TRBJ2-7, with a weak D call TRBD1 (5 bases). This CDR3 is built from 13 residues. Germline V lookup: CDR1 LGHNA, CDR2 YSLEER. V lost 0 bases and J lost 3, with 6 bases in between. Here the CDR3 DNA reads TGCGCCAGCAGCCAAGAGCAGGGCTACGAGCAGTACTTC. It encodes CASSQEQGYEQYF.

This clone turned up a few times. The chain links TRBV6-4 to TRBJ1-3; D is unclear. The CDR3 length is 13 residues. V was clipped by 4 bases and J by 0 bases, with 4 bases between them. The germline V gene has CDR1 MRHNA and CDR2 SNTAGT. The CDR3 nucleotides read TGTGCCAGCAGTGCGGACTCTGGAAACACCATATATTTT. Translating gives CASSADSGNTIYF.

The chain is built from TRBV7-2 and TRBJ2-1, with D possibly TRBD2 on 6 matching bases. Germline V gives CDR1 SGHTA, CDR2 FQGNSA. V shed 6 bases and J shed 8 bases, with 17 bases lying between them. This CDR3 region has 14 residues. CDR3 amino acids: CASRTRPAQYEQFF. Here the CDR3 DNA reads TGTGCCAGCAGGACTAGGCCGGCACAATATGAGCAGTTCTTC.

This rearrangement joins TRBV5-1 to TRBJ1-1; no clear D gene. The CDR3 has 12 residues. Trimming removed 3 bases from V and 4 bases from J, with 7 bases in between. Germline CDR1 is SGHRS and CDR2 is YFSETQ. CDR3 loop: CASSWGTTEAFF. As DNA, the CDR3 is TGCGCCAGCAGCTGGGGTACCACTGAAGCTTTCTTT.

A single count supports this clone. This sequence joins TRBV18 and TRBJ2-4; D possibly corresponds to TRBD1 (6 bases). Germline CDR1 and CDR2: KGHSH and LQKENI. This CDR3 region has 14 residues. Trimming took 3 bases from V and 6 from J, leaving 12 bases between them. Here the CDR3 reads CASSPSIGGNIQYF. Here the CDR3 DNA reads TGTGCCAGCTCACCCTCGATAGGGGGAAACATTCAGTACTTC.

Points on this clone: This may arise from a read error, as a much more abundant clone is one base away. Other DNA sequences in this specimen translate into the identical CDR3. DNA for the CDR3: TGTGCCAGCAGCTTAAGCAGCCCTGGAAAAGGGGGTGAGCAGTTCTTC. The encoded protein is CASSLSSPGKGGEQFF. This rearrangement joins TRBV11-2 to TRBJ2-1, with D perhaps matching TRBD1 (6 bases). Germline lookup yields CDR1 SGHAT and CDR2 FQNNGV. This CDR3 is built from 16 residues. Trimming left V 2 bases short and J 9 bases short, with 20 bases between.

This clone was picked up a small number of times. The genes are TRBV2 and TRBJ2-2, with D uncertain. Looked up from germline, CDR1 is SNHLY and CDR2 is FYNNEI. V dropped 2 bases and J dropped 7 bases, with 2 bases sitting between them. This CDR3 contains 11 residues. The CDR3 sequence is CASSEIGELFF. CDR3 DNA sequence: TGTGCCAGCAGTGAAATCGGGGAGCTGTTTTTT. The full variable domain, rest sourced from reference TRBV2 and TRBJ2-2, is EPEVTQTPSHQVTQMGQEVILRCVPISNHLYFYWYRQILGQKVEFLVSFYNNEISEKSEIFDDQFSVERPDGSNFTLKIRSTKLEDSAMYFCASSEIGELFFGEGSRLTVL.

This chain uses TRBV5-1 with TRBJ2-2, with 9 bases that match TRBD1. Losses at the gene ends were 4 bases for V and 3 bases for J; bases not matched to a gene: 10. The V gene's germline CDR1 is SGHRS and CDR2 YFSETQ. This CDR3 comprises 17 residues. The CDR3 region has the DNA TGCGCCAGCAGCGCCACACCACAGGGGGCTGACACCGGGGAGCTGTTTTTT. The encoded protein is CASSATPQGADTGELFF.

The V gene is TRBV5-1, the J gene TRBJ2-7; TRBD1 aligns across 7 bases. Germline values: CDR1 SGHRS, CDR2 YFSETQ. After removal of 3 bases from V and 1 base from J, the junction contained 7 bases not matched to a gene. The CDR3 spans 15 residues. The CDR3 DNA is TGCGCCAGCAGCTCCCTACCGGGACAGTCCTACGAGCAGTACTTC. This sequence encodes CASSSLPGQSYEQYF.

This clone was seen once. The chain joins TRBV7-2 to TRBJ2-7; possibly TRBD2 for D (5 bases). CDR1 and CDR2 from the germline V gene are SGHTA and FQGNSA. The V end was cut by 5 bases, the J end by 3 bases, with 8 bases between. The CDR3 spans 12 residues. The CDR3 region is CASSRGIYEQYF. The CDR3 region has the DNA TGTGCCAGCAGCCGGGGAATCTACGAGCAGTACTTC.

The genes are TRBV11-2 and TRBJ2-5; D gene ambiguous. This CDR3 has 12 residues. Trimming removed 4 bases from V and 4 bases from J, with 7 bases in between. Germline V lookup: CDR1 SGHAT, CDR2 FQNNGV. CDR3 residues: CASSSLPETQYF. The CDR3 DNA follows: TGTGCCAGCAGCTCCCTCCCAGAGACCCAGTACTTC. Variable domain in full (rest from reference TRBV11-2 and TRBJ2-5): EAGVAQSPRYKIIEKRQSVAFWCNPISGHATLYWYQQILGQGPKLLIQFQNNGVVDDSQLPKDRFSAERLKGVDSTLKIQPAKLEDSAVYLCASSSLPETQYFGPGTRLLVL.

The rearrangement joins TRBV7-6 to TRBJ1-1; possibly TRBD1 for D (6 bases). The germline V gene encodes CDR1 SGHVS and CDR2 FNYEAQ. The CDR3 spans 14 residues. V dropped 3 bases and J dropped 4 bases, with 12 bases sitting between them. CDR3: CASSLGRGGTEAFF. The CDR3 DNA reads as TGTGCCAGCAGCTTGGGCAGGGGTGGCACTGAAGCTTTCTTT.